This TCR beta chain was obtained from a study of blood T cell repertoires in COVID-19 (dated by TCRdb to 2020 to 2022). Regarding the complete study: Samples from collaborators originated in the United States, Italy and Spain and spanned both the acute and convalescent phases of COVID-19. The prospective study material was composed of cDNA or gDNA derived from T cells, B-cell-depleted T cells, or PBMCs. Subjects who had been exposed to COVID-19, were actively infected with it, or had recovered from it provided the deeply sampled blood TCRbeta repertoires that made up the dataset. A freely available public database, intended as a resource for researchers studying the immune response to SARS-CoV-2, is where the repertoires were released. The samples were drawn from two sources: the first 160 participants of the ongoing ImmuneRACE study, and 1,000 to 1,500 subjects contributed by 6 global collaborators. The sample metadata nearly always contained a de-identified subject ID, COVID-19 status, age in years and sex. Where available, HLA class I and class II types were taken from metadata supplied by the sample provider and were not determined by assay-based typing. What the study reported, not specific to this receptor: The amount of clinical and demographic metadata varied by source and participant and was provided uncurated.

This clone was recorded only once. Its recognized antigen is unknown. Base qualities are not recorded, but no much larger clone differs from it by a single base. One collaborating source in Seattle enrolled patients while the patients were actively infected and followed the patients over time throughout the course of disease. Collaborating institutions collected whole blood in K2EDTA tubes following their own protocols. For TCRbeta analysis, collaborators shipped samples as frozen whole blood, isolated PBMCs, or DNA extracted from either of those sample types. TCRbeta CDR3 regions were amplified from genomic DNA using the immunoSEQ Assay, a bias-controlled multiplex PCR. The study's own analysis went as follows. Nucleated cell counts per sample were estimated from amplification of reference gene primers within the assay. To quantify the absolute abundance of each unique TCRbeta CDR3 rearrangement, sequence reads were collapsed and filtered. For each sample, productive Simpson clonality was calculated by taking the square root of Simpson's diversity index across productive rearrangements. TCRdb retrieved this table from immuneACCESS and kept in-frame rearrangements only. Not all clones are present; in checked studies, unresolved V genes account for under half, and no reason is known for the remainder. That table furnishes V, J and clone size, whereas the DNA furnished D and trimming. This sample comprises roughly 200,000 clones, roughly 79% of them detected only once. The ten largest clones add up to around 10% of the sample.

The CDR3 contains 16 residues, cysteine and phenylalanine counted. Only the CDR3 part of the read is kept: 48 bases, read in frame from the first base. Unmatched junction bases come to 9, with V trimmed by 5 bases and J by 4 bases. The germline V gene (reference sequence) specifies MNHEY as CDR1 and SMNVEV as CDR2. This receptor chain uses TRBV27 and TRBJ2-5; TRBD1 lines up with 11 middle nucleotides. The receptor was isolated from a woman aged 40-49 years with COVID-19, enrolled during active disease. What was sequenced was peripheral blood. The DNA is TGTGCCAGCAGTGCTCGGACAGGGGGCACGGGAGAGACCCAGTACTTC. It translates as CASSARTGGTGETQYF.